This T cell receptor (beta chain) was recovered during a study of vaccination effects on CD4 cells after COVID-19. Study at large: Samples collected post-vaccine were obtained a median of 72 days after the second dose. Broader study findings: Recruitment yielded few convalescent patients, and the study had no early post-infection timepoints. Researchers report that only 1 of 255 vaccine-induced clones in healthy vaccinees cross-reacted with common cold coronaviruses.

Concerning this clone itself: Its antigen is unknown.

This CDR3 region has 14 residues. The germline CDR1 and CDR2 sequences are MGHDK and SYGVNS. Sequencing followed a ViraFEST assay step that expanded antigen-specific CD4+ T cells with viral peptide pools. Scientists isolated CD4+ T cells after a roughly 9-day culture period ended. As their vaccination, participants received two doses of either BNT162b2 or mRNA-1273. At days 3 and 7, half of the medium was exchanged for IL-2 medium. The method was immunoSEQ multiplex PCR; TCRdb's version includes in-frame clones alone and lacks a portion of them. The sample consists of 13,000 to 15,000 clones, more than 60% of them appearing once.

The chain combines TRBV25-1 with TRBJ1-2, with D perhaps matching TRBD1 (5 bases). Here the sequenced sample was CD4+ T cells from PBMCs cultured with HCoV-NL63 spike peptides, taken after COVID-19 vaccination. The receptor was derived from a human donor who received a COVID-19 vaccine. CDR3: CAAGPGTFNYGYTF. Here the CDR3 DNA reads TGTGCTGCAGGGCCAGGGACCTTTAACTATGGCTACACCTTC.